The source of this T cell receptor beta chain is a study of control samples from healthy donors and cancer patients. Germline V lookup: CDR1 MNHEY, CDR2 SMNVEV (reference sequence). The CDR3 loop spans 15 amino acids. Trimming stripped 1 base from V and 1 base from J, with 10 bases between. This clone occurred a few times. Assay: immunoSEQ multiplex PCR; the TCRdb copy retains only in-frame clones and omits some. The sample has about 170,000 clones; 91% are singletons. Sequenced: blood. This sequence joins TRBV27 and TRBJ1-1; no definite D call. This sequence was found in a woman in her twenties or thirties in good health. The CDR3 sequence: CASSLFGGWNTEAFF. The CDR3 bases are TGTGCCAGCAGTTTATTCGGAGGGTGGAACACTGAAGCTTTCTTT.